This TCR beta chain derives from a study of identical twins. Study outcomes and limitations: Low generation-probability sequences were in excess among twin-shared out-of-frame alpha sequences. In beta out-of-frame sequences, the excess sharing between twins was weaker.

Template switching created a universal primer site, and the cDNA included unique molecular identifiers. A single record per CDR3 protein comes from TCRdb applying MiXCR to the 5' RACE reads. The sample lists 460,000 or so distinct CDR3 sequences; 13% to 15% were seen once. This CDR3 region has 14 residues. In germline, CDR1 is DFQATT, CDR2 SNEGSKA (reference sequence). Deletions cut 4 bases from V and 1 base from J, with 13 bases between. This clonotype was seen a handful of times. The antigen is undetermined. These sequences were also reported in another study, on yellow fever vaccine responses in identical twins. As that report states: Twins reportedly had a vaccine T cell response that seemed partly convergent, partly personalized.

This TCR was recovered from a woman in her late teens or twenties in good health. The material sequenced was CD4+ T cells sorted from blood. V usage is TRBV20-1 and J usage is TRBJ2-5, with a possible D match to TRBD2 (6 bases). CDR3 in DNA: TGCAGTGCTATTGGCGCGGGGACCCAAGAGACCCAGTACTTC. It specifies CSAIGAGTQETQYF.